This T cell receptor (beta chain) comes out of a study of cytomegalovirus exposure and HLA in healthy donors. The overall study: Approximately 180 million T cells yielded roughly 100 million unique TCR beta sequences, as an earlier analysis found.

The PCR employed 60 Vbeta primers together with 13 Jbeta primers. The method was immunoSEQ multiplex PCR; TCRdb's version includes in-frame clones alone and lacks a portion of them. In the table there are about 130,000 clones, around 80% of which are singletons. Regarding donors, all were healthy bone marrow donors. General observations from the study: Certain indistinguishable V segments, among them TRBV6-2 and TRBV6-3, were excluded. Within a later analysis, the majority of CMV-associated TCR beta chains appeared HLA-restricted.

V was clipped by 2 bases and J by 2 bases, with 4 bases between them. Germline V gene data show CDR1 as KGHSH and CDR2 as LQKENI. The CDR3 extends over 13 amino acids. Notes on this clone: Its antigen is undetermined. Different DNA sequences within this sample yield the same CDR3.

The TCR originated in a man aged 50 to 60 in good health and CMV-seronegative. Sequenced material: PBMCs. The V call is TRBV18, the J call TRBJ1-5; D gene uncertain. In DNA, the CDR3 is TGTGCCAGCTCACCAGGAGGCAATCAGCCCCAGCATTTT. Translation gives CASSPGGNQPQHF.